A single sample gave rise to the 8 T cell receptor beta chains below, sequenced in a study of early T cells in non-severe SARS-CoV-2 infection. Each CDR3 protein is one row after TCRdb ran MiXCR on the 5' RACE reads. Of about 59,000 distinct CDR3 sequences in the sample, roughly 13% were seen once. The specimen comprised whole blood, sampled at baseline. These receptors all come from an adult who was a healthcare worker with PCR-confirmed SARS-CoV-2 infection or an uninfected control (not recorded which).

V usage is TRBV20-1 and J usage is TRBJ2-1; no firm D call. Germline CDR1 reads DFQATT; CDR2 reads SNEGSKA (reference sequence). The CDR3 totals 11 residues. V lost 0 bases, J lost 12 bases, and 9 bases lay in between. The CDR3 reads CSARDSGGQFF. CDR3 DNA sequence: TGCAGTGCTAGAGATTCAGGTGGGCAGTTCTTC.

This clonotype was seen more than once but under ten times. The J gene is TRBJ2-4, the V gene TRBV5-1, with D possibly TRBD1 on 5 matching bases. The V end was cut by 4 bases, the J end by 10 bases, with 12 bases between. The germline CDR1 and CDR2 sequences are SGHRS and YFSETQ. There are 12 residues in the CDR3. For the CDR3, the DNA is TGCGCCAGCAGCCCCGACAGAGCGATTCAGTACTTC. Translating gives CASSPDRAIQYF.

This clonotype was counted between two and nine times. The chain combines TRBV7-6 with TRBJ2-1; 10 nucleotides agree with TRBD1. Looked up from germline, CDR1 is SGHVS and CDR2 is FNYEAQ. This CDR3 contains 17 residues. V lost 5 bases and J lost 5; bases outside the gene matches: 12. The CDR3 is CASSPYSPGTGDNEQFF. CDR3 bases: TGTGCCAGCAGCCCATACAGTCCGGGGACAGGGGACAATGAGCAGTTCTTC. The variable domain in full, with the rest retrieved from reference TRBV7-6 and TRBJ2-1, is GAGVSQSPRYKVTKRGQDVALRCDPISGHVSLYWYRQALGQGPEFLTYFNYEAQQDKSGLPNDRFSAERPEGSISTLTIQRTEQRDSAMYRCASSPYSPGTGDNEQFFGPGTRLTVL.

In its sample, this clonotype was seen many times. The rearrangement uses TRBV7-2 and TRBJ2-7; 9 nucleotides align to TRBD2. Germline loops: CDR1 SGHTA, CDR2 FQGNSA. Trimming cost V 2 bases and J 5 bases; bases outside gene matches: 7. The CDR3 totals 15 residues. The CDR3 is CASSLLSGSSNEQYF. Here the CDR3 DNA reads TGTGCCAGCAGCTTACTTAGCGGGAGTAGCAACGAGCAGTACTTC. Full variable domain (remainder filled in from reference TRBV7-2 and TRBJ2-7): GAGVSQSPSNKVTEKGKDVELRCDPISGHTALYWYRQSLGQGLEFLIYFQGNSAPDKSGLPSDRFSAERTGGSVSTLTIQRTQQEDSAVYLCASSLLSGSSNEQYFGPGTRLTVT.

This clonotype appeared a few times. The chain carries TRBV30 and TRBJ2-1, with D uncertain. Germline V gene lookup returns CDR1 GTSNPN and CDR2 SVGIG (reference sequence). V lost 4 bases and J lost 3, with 7 bases in between. This CDR3 is 12 amino acids long. CDR3 bases: TGTGCCTGGAATTCAGTCTACAATGAGCAGTTCTTC. Its translation: CAWNSVYNEQFF.

This clonotype was detected only a few times. This chain uses TRBV5-1 with TRBJ1-2; 8 nucleotides align to TRBD1. The J segment lost 4 bases and the V segment lost 1 base, leaving 6 bases of the junction unmatched. This CDR3 has 15 amino acids. Germline lookup yields CDR1 SGHRS and CDR2 YFSETQ. Here the CDR3 DNA reads TGCGCCAGCAGCTTGATGTCAGGGGGCCTCTATGGCTACACCTTC. Residues: CASSLMSGGLYGYTF.

This clonotype was seen a few times. The chain carries TRBV28 and TRBJ2-3, with 11 nucleotides matching TRBD2. Unmatched junction bases numbered 9, after V lost 11 bases and J lost 5 bases. Germline V gene data show CDR1 as MDHEN and CDR2 as SYDVKM. This CDR3 has 14 amino acids. The CDR3 is CAVRLAGNRDTQYF. The DNA for the CDR3 is TGTGCCGTTCGACTAGCGGGGAACCGAGATACGCAGTATTTT.

The table lists this clonotype with many counts. This rearrangement joins TRBV20-1 to TRBJ1-5; D remains unclear. The germline CDR1 and CDR2 sequences are DFQATT and SNEGSKA (reference sequence). Trimming stripped 2 bases from V and 0 bases from J, with 14 bases between. This CDR3 is 16 amino acids long. CDR3 amino acids: CSARSYLGHSNQPQHF. The CDR3 region has the DNA TGCAGTGCTAGATCCTATTTGGGCCATAGCAATCAGCCCCAGCATTTT.